This T cell receptor (beta chain) was observed in a study of CD8 T cells in ankylosing spondylitis. Regarding the study as a whole: For ankylosing spondylitis blood, a TCR beta motif of 7 to 9 highly homologous variants appeared characteristic.

As for this clonotype: Antigen: not known.

V was trimmed by 6 bases and J by 3 bases, leaving 14 bases between them. There are 15 residues in the CDR3. TCRdb ran MiXCR on the 5' RACE reads and lists one entry per CDR3 protein. This sample carries 500,000 to 550,000 distinct CDR3 sequences, over 9.5% of them seen once, and the ten largest clones take approximately 6.3%. This TCR derives from a male donor with ankylosing spondylitis. V gene TRBV12-3 or TRBV12-4 combines with J gene TRBJ1-4, with D unclear. Sequencing input: blood, either unsorted or a sorted T cell fraction (not recorded which). The CDR3 sequence: CASSRGWRPNEKLFF. DNA of the CDR3: TGTGCCAGCAGCCGGGGTTGGCGCCCTAATGAAAAACTGTTTTTT.